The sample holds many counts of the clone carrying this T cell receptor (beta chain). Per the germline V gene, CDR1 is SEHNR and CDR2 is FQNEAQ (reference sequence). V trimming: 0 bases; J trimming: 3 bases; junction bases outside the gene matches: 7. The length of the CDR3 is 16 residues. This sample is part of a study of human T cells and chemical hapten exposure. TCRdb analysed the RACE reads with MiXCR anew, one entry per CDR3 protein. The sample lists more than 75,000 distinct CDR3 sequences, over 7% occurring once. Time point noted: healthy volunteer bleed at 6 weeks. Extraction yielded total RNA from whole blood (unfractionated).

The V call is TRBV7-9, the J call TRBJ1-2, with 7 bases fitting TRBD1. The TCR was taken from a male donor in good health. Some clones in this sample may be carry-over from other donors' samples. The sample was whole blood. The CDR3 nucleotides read TGTGCCAGCAGCTTAGCAGAGGGGGCGCAGGACTATGGCTACACCTTC. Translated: CASSLAEGAQDYGYTF.